Presented here are 8 T cell receptor beta chains from one specimen sequenced in a study of blood T cells in healthy people across ages. Primed by a sample-barcoded 5' primer and a J-beta primer mix, a second PCR proceeded for 7 to 11 cycles. TCRdb recomputed calls from the 5' RACE reads with MiXCR, one row per CDR3 protein. The sample lists more than 550,000 distinct CDR3 sequences; 22% were seen once. The sample consisted of blood. Receptors were obtained from a man aged 65-85 years in good health.

The chain combines TRBV5-1 with TRBJ1-1, with D maybe TRBD1 (5 bases). Germline-derived CDR1 and CDR2 are SGHRS and YFSETQ. The ends were cut back, 6 bases at V and 2 bases at J, with 20 bases in the middle. The length of the CDR3 is 16 residues. The CDR3 loop is CASTLVGGGGNTEAFF. CDR3 DNA: TGCGCCAGCACCCTGGTGGGGGGTGGGGGAAACACTGAAGCTTTCTTT.

This chain links TRBV20-1 with TRBJ2-2; TRBD1 agrees at 7 bases. V shed 5 bases, J shed 5 bases, and the junction held 11 bases outside the gene matches. There are 15 residues in the CDR3. Germline loops: CDR1 DFQATT, CDR2 SNEGSKA (reference sequence). The CDR3 protein is CSAPDRGGRTGELFF. The CDR3 DNA reads TGCAGTGCTCCGGATAGAGGGGGCCGGACCGGGGAGCTGTTTTTT.

This clonotype was detected only a few times. This sequence joins TRBV3-1 and TRBJ2-5, with 8 positions matching TRBD2. J lost 7 bases, V lost 0 bases, and 13 bases had no gene match. CDR3 length: 17 amino acids. CDR1 and CDR2 (germline): LGHDT, YNNKEL (reference sequence). DNA for the CDR3: TGTGCCAGCAGCCAAGATCCTCTAGCGGGTGGACTCGGGACCCAGTACTTC. The encoded protein is CASSQDPLAGGLGTQYF.

V gene TRBV24-1 combines with J gene TRBJ2-3; the match to TRBD1 covers 11 bases. The CDR3 covers 12 residues. Trimming removed 10 bases from V and 5 bases from J; junction bases left unmatched: 1. Germline CDR1 and CDR2: KGHDR and SFDVKD. Here the CDR3 DNA reads TGTGCCACAGGGACAGGGGGAGATACGCAGTATTTT. This translates into CATGTGGDTQYF.

V usage is TRBV20-1 and J usage is TRBJ2-1, with a tentative D call TRBD2 (5 bases). Trimming left V 3 bases short and J 5 bases short, with 14 bases between. CDR3 size: 14 residues. Germline CDR1 reads DFQATT; CDR2 reads SNEGSKA (reference sequence). CDR3 in DNA: TGCAGTGCTAGGATGAGCGGAAGAGACAATGAGCAGTTCTTC. This codes for CSARMSGRDNEQFF.

The chain combines TRBV10-3 with TRBJ2-6, with TRBD2 matching over 12 bases. CDR1 is ENHRY, CDR2 SYGVKD, per germline. Trimming removed 10 bases from V and 0 bases from J; junction bases left unmatched: 4. The CDR3 runs to 16 residues. For the CDR3, the DNA is TGTGCCACTAGACTAGCGGGAGACTCTGGGGCCAACGTCCTGACTTTC. It specifies CATRLAGDSGANVLTF.

The chain combines TRBV24-1 with TRBJ2-1; TRBD2 matches at 8 bases. The J call could be wrong; TRBJ2-5 is a better fit for the DNA end. Germline CDR1 is KGHDR and CDR2 is SFDVKD. The length of the CDR3 is 19 residues. This CDR3 is CATSVPAGSAGAYQETQYF. The CDR3, as DNA: TGTGCCACCAGTGTCCCGGCAGGGTCAGCGGGGGCTTACCAAGAGACCCAGTACTTC.

The chain recombines TRBV2 with TRBJ1-1; 7 bases are shared with TRBD1. The CDR3 is made up of 16 amino acids. The germline gives CDR1 SNHLY, CDR2 FYNNEI. With 1 base clipped from V and 5 bases from J, the junction kept 10 bases outside the gene matches. CDR3 protein: CASSEEGRGRRTEAFF. DNA for the CDR3: TGTGCCAGCAGTGAAGAGGGCAGGGGGAGGAGGACTGAAGCTTTCTTT.